This T cell receptor (beta chain) was captured in a study of blood T cell repertoires in COVID-19. Across the whole study: Sites in the United States, Italy and Spain provided acute and convalescent COVID-19 samples. Nucleic acid was either cDNA or gDNA, and it came from T cells, B-cell-depleted T cells, or PBMCs.

Trimming removed 1 base from V and 1 base from J, with 7 bases in between. In germline, CDR1 is SGHTA, CDR2 FQGNSA. The CDR3 totals 14 residues. Under the authors' procedure: Estimation of nucleated cell counts was performed using reference gene primer amplification. Clones were sequenced by immunoSEQ multiplex PCR, and TCRdb holds only the in-frame ones, with some missing. That table gives V, J and clone size, and the DNA gave D and trimming. Altogether over 11,000 clones are present, roughly 88% being singletons, with the ten largest covering roughly 8.1%. The sequence was obtained from a human donor in a cohort sampled during active COVID-19. This chain uses TRBV7-2 with TRBJ1-1; D is uncertain. Sequencing was performed on peripheral blood. The CDR3: CASSLVQTNTEAFF. CDR3 DNA sequence: TGTGCCAGCAGCTTAGTACAGACGAACACTGAAGCTTTCTTT. The whole variable domain, remainder taken from reference TRBV7-2 and TRBJ1-1, is GAGVSQSPSNKVTEKGKDVELRCDPISGHTALYWYRQSLGQGLEFLIYFQGNSAPDKSGLPSDRFSAERTGGSVSTLTIQRTQQEDSAVYLCASSLVQTNTEAFFGQGTRLTVV.